This T cell receptor (beta chain) was recorded in a study of spatial heterogeneity in lung cancer. Overall study context: Detection consistently captured more beta-chain sequences than alpha-chain sequences. Tumor-region TCR transcript counts correlated strongly with a T cell module score from matched bulk RNA-seq. Whole-study results and caveats: Expanded intratumoral alpha and beta TCR counts tracked tumor mutation counts.

The CDR3 has 11 amino acids. The germline V gene encodes CDR1 DFQATT and CDR2 SNEGSKA (reference sequence). V was clipped by 3 bases and J by 9 bases, with 9 bases between them. On this clonotype itself: Its antigen remains unknown.

In TCRdb, the 5' RACE reads were re-called with MiXCR into one record per CDR3 protein. The repertoire holds some 6,900 distinct CDR3 sequences, with around 12% as singletons. Time point: sample taken at primary tumor resection. Donation came from roughly 72 patients with untreated early-stage non-small cell lung cancer. Frozen PBMC, nontumor lung or tumor provided whole RNA, which was sequenced unsorted. This specimen was lung tumor tissue, taken at surgery. The receptor's source is a male donor with early-stage non-small cell lung cancer. V is TRBV20-1 and J is TRBJ2-1; the D gene is possibly TRBD2 (7 bases). CDR3 in amino acids: CSARRGGEQFF. The CDR3 coding sequence is TGCAGTGCTAGGAGGGGGGGTGAGCAGTTCTTC.